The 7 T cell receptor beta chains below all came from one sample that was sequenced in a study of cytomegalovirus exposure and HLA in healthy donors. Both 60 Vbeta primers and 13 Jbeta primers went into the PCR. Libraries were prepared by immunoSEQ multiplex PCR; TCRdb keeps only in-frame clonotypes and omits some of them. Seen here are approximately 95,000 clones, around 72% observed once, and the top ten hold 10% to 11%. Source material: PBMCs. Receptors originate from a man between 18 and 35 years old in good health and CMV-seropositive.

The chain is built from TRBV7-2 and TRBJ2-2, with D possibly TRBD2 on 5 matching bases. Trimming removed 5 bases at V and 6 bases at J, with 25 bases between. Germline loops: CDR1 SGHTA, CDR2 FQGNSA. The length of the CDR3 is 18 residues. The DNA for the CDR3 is TGTGCCAGCAGCCCAGACCCCCCGTCTAGTGCGGGCGCCGGGGAGCTGTTTTTT. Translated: CASSPDPPSSAGAGELFF.

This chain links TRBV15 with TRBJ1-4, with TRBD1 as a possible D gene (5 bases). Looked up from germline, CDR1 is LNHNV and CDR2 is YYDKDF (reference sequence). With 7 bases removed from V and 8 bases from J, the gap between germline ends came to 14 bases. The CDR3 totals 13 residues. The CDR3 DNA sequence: TGTGCCACCAACGGGGGGTCGGGAGAAAAACTGTTTTTT. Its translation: CATNGGSGEKLFF.

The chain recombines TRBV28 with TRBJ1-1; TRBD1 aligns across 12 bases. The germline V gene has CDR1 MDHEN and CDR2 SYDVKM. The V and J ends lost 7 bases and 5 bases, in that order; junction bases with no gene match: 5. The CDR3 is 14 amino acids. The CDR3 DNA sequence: TGTGCCAGCACATCGGGACAGGGGGCGACTGAAGCTTTCTTT. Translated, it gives CASTSGQGATEAFF. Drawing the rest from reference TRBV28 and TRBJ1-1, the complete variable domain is DVKVTQSSRYLVKRTGEKVFLECVQDMDHENMFWYRQDPGLGLRLIYFSYDVKMKEKGDIPEGYSVSREKKERFSLILESASTNQTSMYLCASTSGQGATEAFFGQGTRLTVV.

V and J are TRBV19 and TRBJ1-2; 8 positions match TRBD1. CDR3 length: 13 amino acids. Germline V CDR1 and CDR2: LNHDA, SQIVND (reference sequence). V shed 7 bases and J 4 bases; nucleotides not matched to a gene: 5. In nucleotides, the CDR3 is TGTGCCAGTAACAACAGGGGGGCCTATGGCTACACCTTC. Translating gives CASNNRGAYGYTF.

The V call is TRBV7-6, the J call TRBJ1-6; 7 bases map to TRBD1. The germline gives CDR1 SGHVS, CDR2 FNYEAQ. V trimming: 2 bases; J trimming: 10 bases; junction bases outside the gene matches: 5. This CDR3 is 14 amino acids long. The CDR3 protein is CASSLQGVRSPLHF. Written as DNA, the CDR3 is TGTGCCAGCAGCTTACAGGGGGTTAGATCACCCCTCCACTTT.

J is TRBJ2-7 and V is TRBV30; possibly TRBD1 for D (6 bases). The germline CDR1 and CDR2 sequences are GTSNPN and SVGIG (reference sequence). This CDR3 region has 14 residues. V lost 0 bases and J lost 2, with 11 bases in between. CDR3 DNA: TGTGCCTGGAGTGTACCTGAGGGGGCCTACGAGCAGTACTTC. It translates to CAWSVPEGAYEQYF. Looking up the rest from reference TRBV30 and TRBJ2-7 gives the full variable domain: SQTIHQWPATLVQPVGSPLSLECTVEGTSNPNLYWYRQAAGRGLQLLFYSVGIGQISSEVPQNLSASRPQDRQFILSSKKLLLSDSGFYLCAWSVPEGAYEQYFGPGTRLTVT.

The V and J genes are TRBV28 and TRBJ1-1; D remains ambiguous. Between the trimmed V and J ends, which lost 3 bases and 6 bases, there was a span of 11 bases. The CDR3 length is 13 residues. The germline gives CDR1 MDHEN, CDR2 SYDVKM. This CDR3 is CASSLLAPAEAFF. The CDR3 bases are TGTGCCAGCAGTTTGTTGGCCCCCGCTGAAGCTTTCTTT. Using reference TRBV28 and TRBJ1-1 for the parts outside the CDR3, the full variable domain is DVKVTQSSRYLVKRTGEKVFLECVQDMDHENMFWYRQDPGLGLRLIYFSYDVKMKEKGDIPEGYSVSREKKERFSLILESASTNQTSMYLCASSLLAPAEAFFGQGTRLTVV.